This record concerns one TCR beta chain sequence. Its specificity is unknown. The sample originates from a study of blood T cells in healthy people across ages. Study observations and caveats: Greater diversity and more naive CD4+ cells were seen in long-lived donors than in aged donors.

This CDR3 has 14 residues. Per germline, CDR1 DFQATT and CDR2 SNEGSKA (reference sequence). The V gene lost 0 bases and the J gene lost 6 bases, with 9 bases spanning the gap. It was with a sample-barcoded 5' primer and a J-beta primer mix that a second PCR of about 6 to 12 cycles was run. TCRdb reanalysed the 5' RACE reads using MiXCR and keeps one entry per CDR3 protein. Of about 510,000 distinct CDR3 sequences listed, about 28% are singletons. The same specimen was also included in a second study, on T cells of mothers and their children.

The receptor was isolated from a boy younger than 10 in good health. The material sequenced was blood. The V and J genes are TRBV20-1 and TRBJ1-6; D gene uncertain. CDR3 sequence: CSARDSGGNSPLHF. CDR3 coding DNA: TGCAGTGCTAGAGATAGTGGTGGTAATTCACCCCTCCACTTT.